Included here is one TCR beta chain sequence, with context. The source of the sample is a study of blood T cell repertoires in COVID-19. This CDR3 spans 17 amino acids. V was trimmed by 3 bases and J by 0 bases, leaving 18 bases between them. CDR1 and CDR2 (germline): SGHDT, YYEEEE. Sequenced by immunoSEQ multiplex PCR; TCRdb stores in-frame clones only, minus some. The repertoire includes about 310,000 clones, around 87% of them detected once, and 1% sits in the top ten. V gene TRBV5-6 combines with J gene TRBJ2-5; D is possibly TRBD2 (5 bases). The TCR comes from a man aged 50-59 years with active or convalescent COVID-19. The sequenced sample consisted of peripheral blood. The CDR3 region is CASSSGKRNMDQETQYF. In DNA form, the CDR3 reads TGTGCCAGCAGCTCGGGAAAACGGAACATGGACCAAGAGACCCAGTACTTC.